The TCR beta chain described here comes from a study of CD8+CD57+ T cells in acquired aplastic anemia. Study as a whole: The study obtained an average of roughly 2.9 ug of DNA from sorted CD4+ and CD8+ cells. Points from the study as a whole: Some 30 shared CD8+ CDR3s appeared highly expressed within patients' immunodominant clones.

The CDR3 consists of 12 residues. Trimming shortened V by 1 base and J by 11 bases, and 9 bases separated the two germline ends. Germline values: CDR1 SEHNR, CDR2 FQNEAQ (reference sequence). The authors sequenced patients whose flow cytometry had shown CD8+CD57+ cell expansion. Severe acquired aplastic anemia was present in every patient. Among the patients, none had received any therapy at the time of blood sampling. Both TCR beta VDJ combination and CDR3 sequence profiling were carried out. Genomic DNA was the template for this profiling. TCRdb independently ran MiXCR on the reads; one entry per CDR3 protein. The data hold 110,000 or so distinct CDR3 sequences, with over 55% observed a single time. This clonotype has ten or more counts. Its antigen remains unidentified.

The receptor was isolated from a human donor with aplastic anemia. Input material: sorted CD4+, CD8+, or CD8+CD57+ T cells (not recorded which) from PBMCs. The V and J genes are TRBV7-9 and TRBJ2-1; D unclear. The CDR3 reads CASSLESGQQFF. Written as DNA, the CDR3 is TGTGCCAGCAGCTTAGAATCCGGACAGCAGTTCTTC.